Below, 2 T cell receptor beta chains from the same sample are listed, as sequenced in a study of Ad26.COV2.S vaccination and SARS-CoV-2 variants. Profiled with immunoSEQ multiplex PCR; TCRdb holds only in-frame clones, not every one. The sample shows about 680,000 clones, 89% of them seen only once. Documented treatment: around 19 received Ad26.COV2.S at low or high dose, single or two shots; about 5 received placebo; per-sample allocation not given. Samples were taken on day 63 after the first vaccine or placebo injection. Sequences were derived from peripheral blood, sampled in a trial of Ad26.COV2.S vaccine versus placebo. These receptors were obtained from a person aged 18-65 years who received the Ad26.COV2.S COVID-19 vaccine or a placebo.

This chain links TRBV29-1 with TRBJ1-2, with no clear D. The germline CDR1 and CDR2 sequences are SQVTM and ANQGSEA. CDR3 length: 10 residues. With 5 bases removed from V and 4 bases from J, the gap between germline ends came to 5 bases. The CDR3 region has the DNA TGCAGCGTTCACTTCTATGGCTACACCTTC. The encoded protein is CSVHFYGYTF.

V gene TRBV4-2 combines with J gene TRBJ2-3; D is perhaps TRBD2 (5 bases). CDR3 length equals 16 residues. Germline V lookup: CDR1 LGHNA, CDR2 YNFKEQ. The V and J ends lost 4 bases and 6 bases respectively, with 20 bases between them. CDR3 in DNA: TGTGCCAGCAGCCCGGGGTGGGCTTTGGGTTTGGATACGCAGTATTTT. It codes for CASSPGWALGLDTQYF.